This TCR beta chain was retrieved from a study of regulatory T cells in long-lasting Graves disease. Findings and caveats of the study: TRBV28 was favored in persistent disease, as were TRBJ1-2 and TRBJ2-5.

Construction of TCR beta libraries relied on iRepertoire HTBI primers and on Arm-PCR targeting CDR3 regions. TCRdb reanalysed the multiplex PCR reads using MiXCR and keeps one entry per CDR3 protein. The sample carries hundreds of thousands of distinct CDR3 sequences, 15% to 20% recorded once. CDR1 is LNHDA and CDR2 is SQIVND in the germline V gene (reference sequence). The CDR3 covers 14 residues. Trimming took 7 bases from V and 1 from J, leaving 13 bases between them. Remarks on this clonotype: What it binds is not known.

Time point indicated: newly diagnosed GD, antithyroid drugs for less than 3 months. Isolated PBMC RNA provided the starting material for the TCR library. The same data also contributed to another study, on T cells in Graves' hyperthyroidism and ophthalmopathy.

The chain joins TRBV19 to TRBJ1-1, with D possibly matching TRBD1 (6 bases). The receptor was isolated from a woman aged 40-60 years with Graves disease. The sample in question was peripheral blood mononuclear cells (PBMCs), obtained at new diagnosis, from a patient treated with antithyroid drugs. CDR3 sequence (DNA): TGTGCCAGTAATCCGGGGGGCTGGAACACTGAAGCTTTCTTT. Translating gives CASNPGGWNTEAFF. The whole variable domain, remainder taken from reference TRBV19 and TRBJ1-1, is DGGITQSPKYLFRKEGQNVTLSCEQNLNHDAMYWYRQDPGQGLRLIYYSQIVNDFQKGDIAEGYSVSREKKESFPLTVTSAQKNPTAFYLCASNPGGWNTEAFFGQGTRLTVV.